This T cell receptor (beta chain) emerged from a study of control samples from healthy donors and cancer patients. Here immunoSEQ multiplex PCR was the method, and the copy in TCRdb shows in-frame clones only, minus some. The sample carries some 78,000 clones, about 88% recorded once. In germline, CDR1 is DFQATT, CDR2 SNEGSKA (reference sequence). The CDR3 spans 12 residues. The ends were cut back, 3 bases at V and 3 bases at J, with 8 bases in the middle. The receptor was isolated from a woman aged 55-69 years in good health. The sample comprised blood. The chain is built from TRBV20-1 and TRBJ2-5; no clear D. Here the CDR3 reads CSASGRKETQYF. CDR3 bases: TGCAGTGCTAGTGGCAGAAAAGAGACCCAGTACTTC.